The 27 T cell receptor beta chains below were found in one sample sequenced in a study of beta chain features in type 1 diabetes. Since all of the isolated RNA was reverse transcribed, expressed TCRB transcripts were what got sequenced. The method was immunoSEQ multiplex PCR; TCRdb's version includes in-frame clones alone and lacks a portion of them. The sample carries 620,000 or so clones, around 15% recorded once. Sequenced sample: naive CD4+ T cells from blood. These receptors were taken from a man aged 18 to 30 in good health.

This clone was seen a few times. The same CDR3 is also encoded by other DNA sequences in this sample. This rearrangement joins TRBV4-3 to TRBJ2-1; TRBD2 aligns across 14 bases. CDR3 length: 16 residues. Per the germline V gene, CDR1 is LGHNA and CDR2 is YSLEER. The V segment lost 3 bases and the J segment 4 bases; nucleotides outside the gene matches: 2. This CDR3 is CASSQGTSGSYNEQFF. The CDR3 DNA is TGCGCCAGCAGCCAGGGGACTAGCGGGAGTTACAATGAGCAGTTCTTC.

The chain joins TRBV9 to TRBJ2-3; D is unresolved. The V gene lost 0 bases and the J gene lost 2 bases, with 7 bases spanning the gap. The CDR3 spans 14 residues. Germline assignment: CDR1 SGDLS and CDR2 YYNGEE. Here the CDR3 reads CASSVAVVTDTQYF. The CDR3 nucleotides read TGTGCCAGCAGCGTAGCGGTGGTCACAGATACGCAGTATTTT. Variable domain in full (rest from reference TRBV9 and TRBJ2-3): DSGVTQTPKHLITATGQRVTLRCSPRSGDLSVYWYQQSLDQGLQFLIQYYNGEERAKGNILERFSAQQFPDLHSELNLSSLELGDSALYFCASSVAVVTDTQYFGPGTRLTVL.

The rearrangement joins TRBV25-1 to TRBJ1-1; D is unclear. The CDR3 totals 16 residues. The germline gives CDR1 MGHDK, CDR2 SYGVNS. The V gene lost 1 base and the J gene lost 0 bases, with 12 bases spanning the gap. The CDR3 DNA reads TGTGCCAGCAGTGAATCCCTTAGTGTCTTGAACACTGAAGCTTTCTTT. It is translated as CASSESLSVLNTEAFF.

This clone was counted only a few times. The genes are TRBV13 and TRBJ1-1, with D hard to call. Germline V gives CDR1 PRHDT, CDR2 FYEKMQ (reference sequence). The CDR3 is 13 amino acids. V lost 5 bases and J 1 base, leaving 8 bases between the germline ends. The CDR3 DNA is TGTGCCAGCAGCGCCTGGCGGAACACTGAAGCTTTCTTT. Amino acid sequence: CASSAWRNTEAFF.

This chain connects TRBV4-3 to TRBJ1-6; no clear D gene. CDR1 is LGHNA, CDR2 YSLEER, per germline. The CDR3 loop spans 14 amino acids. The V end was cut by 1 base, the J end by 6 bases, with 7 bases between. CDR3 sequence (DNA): TGCGCCAGCAGCCAAGCGGCCCTTAATTCACCCCTCCACTTT. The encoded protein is CASSQAALNSPLHF.

The CDR3 is CASSLWGTGDYEQYF. The CDR3 DNA reads as TGTGCCAGCAGCTTATGGGGGACAGGGGACTACGAGCAGTACTTC. V and J are TRBV7-9 and TRBJ2-7, with 10 nucleotides matching TRBD1. V lost 2 bases, J lost 3 bases, and 4 bases stayed unmatched. Germline CDR1 is SEHNR and CDR2 is FQNEAQ (reference sequence). The CDR3 loop spans 15 amino acids.

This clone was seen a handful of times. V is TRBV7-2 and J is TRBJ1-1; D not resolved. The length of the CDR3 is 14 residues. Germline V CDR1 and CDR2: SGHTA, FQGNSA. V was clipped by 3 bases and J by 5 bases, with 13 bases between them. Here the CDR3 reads CASSFTQSPTEAFF. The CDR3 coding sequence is TGTGCCAGCAGCTTTACACAATCTCCGACTGAAGCTTTCTTT.

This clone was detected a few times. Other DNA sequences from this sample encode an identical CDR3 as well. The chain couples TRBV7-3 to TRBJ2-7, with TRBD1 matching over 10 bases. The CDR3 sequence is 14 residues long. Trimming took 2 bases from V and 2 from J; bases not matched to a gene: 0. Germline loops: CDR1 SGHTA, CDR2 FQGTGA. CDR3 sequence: CASSLDRGPYEQYF. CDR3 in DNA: TGTGCCAGCAGCTTAGACAGGGGGCCCTACGAGCAGTACTTC.

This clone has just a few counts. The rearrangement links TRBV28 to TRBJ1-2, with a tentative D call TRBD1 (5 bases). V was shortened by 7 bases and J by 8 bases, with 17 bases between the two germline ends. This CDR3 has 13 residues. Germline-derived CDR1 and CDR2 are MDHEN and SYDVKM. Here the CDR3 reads CASTLGRGWGYTF. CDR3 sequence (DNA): TGTGCCAGCACCCTCGGGAGGGGCTGGGGCTACACCTTC.

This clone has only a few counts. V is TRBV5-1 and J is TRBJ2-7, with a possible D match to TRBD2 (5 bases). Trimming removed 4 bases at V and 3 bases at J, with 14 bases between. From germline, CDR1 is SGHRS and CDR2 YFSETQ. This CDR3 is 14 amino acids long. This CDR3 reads CASSIGRGGYEQYF. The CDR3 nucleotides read TGCGCCAGCAGCATCGGACGAGGAGGCTACGAGCAGTACTTC.

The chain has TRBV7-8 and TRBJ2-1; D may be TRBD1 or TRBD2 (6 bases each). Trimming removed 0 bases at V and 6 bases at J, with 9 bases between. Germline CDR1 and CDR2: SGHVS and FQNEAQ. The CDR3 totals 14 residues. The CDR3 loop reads CASSLAGGRNEQFF. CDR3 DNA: TGTGCCAGCAGCTTAGCGGGGGGCCGCAATGAGCAGTTCTTC.

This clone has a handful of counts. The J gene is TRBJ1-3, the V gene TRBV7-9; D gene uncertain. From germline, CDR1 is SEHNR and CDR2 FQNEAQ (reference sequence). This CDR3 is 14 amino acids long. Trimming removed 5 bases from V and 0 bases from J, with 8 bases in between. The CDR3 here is CASSQALSGNTIYF. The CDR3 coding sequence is TGTGCCAGCAGCCAAGCACTCTCTGGAAACACCATATATTTT.

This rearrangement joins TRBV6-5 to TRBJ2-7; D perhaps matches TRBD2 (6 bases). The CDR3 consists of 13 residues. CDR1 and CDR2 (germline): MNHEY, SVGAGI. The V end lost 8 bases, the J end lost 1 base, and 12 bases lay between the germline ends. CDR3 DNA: TGTGCCAGCGTCGGGACTCAATCCTACGAGCAGTACTTC. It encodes CASVGTQSYEQYF.

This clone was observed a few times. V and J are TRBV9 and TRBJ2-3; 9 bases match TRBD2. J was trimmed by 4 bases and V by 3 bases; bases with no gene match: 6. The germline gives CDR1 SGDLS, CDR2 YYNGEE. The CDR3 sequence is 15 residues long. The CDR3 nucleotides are TGTGCCAGCAGCGGGGCGGGAGGGCCGGCAGATACGCAGTATTTT. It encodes CASSGAGGPADTQYF. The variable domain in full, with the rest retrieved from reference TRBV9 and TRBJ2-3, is DSGVTQTPKHLITATGQRVTLRCSPRSGDLSVYWYQQSLDQGLQFLIQYYNGEERAKGNILERFSAQQFPDLHSELNLSSLELGDSALYFCASSGAGGPADTQYFGPGTRLTVL.

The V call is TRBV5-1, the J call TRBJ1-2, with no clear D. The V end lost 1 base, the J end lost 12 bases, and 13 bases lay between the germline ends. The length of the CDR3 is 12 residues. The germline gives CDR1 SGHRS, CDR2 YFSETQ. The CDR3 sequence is CASSLNGEANTF. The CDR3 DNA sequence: TGCGCCAGCAGCTTGAACGGGGAAGCGAACACCTTC.

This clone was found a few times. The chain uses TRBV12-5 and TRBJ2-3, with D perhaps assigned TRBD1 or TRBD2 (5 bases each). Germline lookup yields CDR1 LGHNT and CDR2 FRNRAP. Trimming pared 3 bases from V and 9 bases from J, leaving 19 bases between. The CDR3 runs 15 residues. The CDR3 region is CASGLGLGLKGTQYF. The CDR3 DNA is TGTGCTAGTGGTTTAGGACTGGGGCTGAAGGGGACGCAGTATTTT.

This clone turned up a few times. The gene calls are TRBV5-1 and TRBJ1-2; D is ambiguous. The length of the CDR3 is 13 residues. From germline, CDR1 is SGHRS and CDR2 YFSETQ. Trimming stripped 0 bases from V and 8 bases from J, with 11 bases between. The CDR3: CASSLVQLEGYTF. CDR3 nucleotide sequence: TGCGCCAGCAGCTTGGTACAGCTAGAAGGCTACACCTTC.

As DNA, the CDR3 is TGTGCCAGTAGGGAGGACGGACTCAACACTGAAGCTTTCTTT. It yields the protein CASREDGLNTEAFF. The chain recombines TRBV19 with TRBJ1-1; D is unresolved. The CDR3 has 14 amino acids. Trimming removed 6 bases from V and 2 bases from J, with 13 bases in between. Per germline, CDR1 LNHDA and CDR2 SQIVND (reference sequence).

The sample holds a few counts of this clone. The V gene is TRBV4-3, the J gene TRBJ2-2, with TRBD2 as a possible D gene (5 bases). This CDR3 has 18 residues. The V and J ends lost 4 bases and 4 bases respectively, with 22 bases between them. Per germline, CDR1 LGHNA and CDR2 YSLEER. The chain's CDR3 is CASSPRSAGLAGTGELFF. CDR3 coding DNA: TGCGCCAGCAGCCCCCGTTCCGCCGGGCTAGCTGGCACCGGGGAGCTGTTTTTT.

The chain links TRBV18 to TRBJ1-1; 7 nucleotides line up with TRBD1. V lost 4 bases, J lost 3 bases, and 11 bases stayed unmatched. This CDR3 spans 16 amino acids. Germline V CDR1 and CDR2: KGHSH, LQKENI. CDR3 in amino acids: CASSLDDRAGDTEAFF. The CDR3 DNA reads TGTGCCAGCTCACTTGATGACAGGGCTGGCGACACTGAAGCTTTCTTT. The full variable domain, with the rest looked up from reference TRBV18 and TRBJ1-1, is NAGVMQNPRHLVRRRGQEARLRCSPMKGHSHVYWYRQLPEEGLKFMVYLQKENIIDESGMPKERFSAEFPKEGPSILRIQQVVRGDSAAYFCASSLDDRAGDTEAFFGQGTRLTVV.

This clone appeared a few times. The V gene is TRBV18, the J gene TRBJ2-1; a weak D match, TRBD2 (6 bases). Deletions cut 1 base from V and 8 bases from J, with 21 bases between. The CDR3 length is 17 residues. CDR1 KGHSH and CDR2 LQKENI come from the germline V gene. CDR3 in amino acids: CASSPRPAGYELDEQFF. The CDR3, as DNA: TGTGCCAGCTCACCACGACCTGCGGGATATGAATTGGATGAGCAGTTCTTC. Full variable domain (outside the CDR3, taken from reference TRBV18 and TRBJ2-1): NAGVMQNPRHLVRRRGQEARLRCSPMKGHSHVYWYRQLPEEGLKFMVYLQKENIIDESGMPKERFSAEFPKEGPSILRIQQVVRGDSAAYFCASSPRPAGYELDEQFFGPGTRLTVL.

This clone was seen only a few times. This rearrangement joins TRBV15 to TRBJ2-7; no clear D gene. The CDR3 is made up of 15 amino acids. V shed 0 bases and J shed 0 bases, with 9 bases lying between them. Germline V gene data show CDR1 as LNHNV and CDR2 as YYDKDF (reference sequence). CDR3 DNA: TGTGCCACCAGCAGAGATCTTCAGAGCTCCTACGAGCAGTACTTC. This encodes CATSRDLQSSYEQYF.

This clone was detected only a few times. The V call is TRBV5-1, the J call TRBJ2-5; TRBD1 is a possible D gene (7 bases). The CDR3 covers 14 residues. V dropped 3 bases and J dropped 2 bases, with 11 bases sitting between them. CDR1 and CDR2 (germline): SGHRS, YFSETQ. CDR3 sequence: CASSSQGRQETQYF. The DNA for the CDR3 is TGCGCCAGCAGCTCACAGGGGAGGCAAGAGACCCAGTACTTC.

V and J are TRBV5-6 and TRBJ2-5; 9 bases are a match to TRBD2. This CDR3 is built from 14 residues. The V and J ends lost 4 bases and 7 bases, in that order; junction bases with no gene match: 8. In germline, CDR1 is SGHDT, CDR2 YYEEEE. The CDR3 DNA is TGTGCCAGCAGCCCTCGGACTAGCGATGGGACCCAGTACTTC. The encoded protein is CASSPRTSDGTQYF.

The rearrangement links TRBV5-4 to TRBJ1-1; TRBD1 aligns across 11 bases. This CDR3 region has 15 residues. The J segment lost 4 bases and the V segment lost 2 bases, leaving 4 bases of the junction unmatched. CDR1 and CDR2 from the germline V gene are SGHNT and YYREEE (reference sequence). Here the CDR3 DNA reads TGTGCCAGCAGCTTCCCGGGACAGGGGGTCACTGAAGCTTTCTTT. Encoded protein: CASSFPGQGVTEAFF.

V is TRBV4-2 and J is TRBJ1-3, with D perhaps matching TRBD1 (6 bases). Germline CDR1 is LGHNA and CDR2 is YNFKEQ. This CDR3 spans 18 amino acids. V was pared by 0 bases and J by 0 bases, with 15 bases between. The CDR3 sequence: CASSQDGGQLSSGNTIYF. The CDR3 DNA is TGTGCCAGCAGCCAAGATGGGGGGCAGTTGAGCTCTGGAAACACCATATATTTT.

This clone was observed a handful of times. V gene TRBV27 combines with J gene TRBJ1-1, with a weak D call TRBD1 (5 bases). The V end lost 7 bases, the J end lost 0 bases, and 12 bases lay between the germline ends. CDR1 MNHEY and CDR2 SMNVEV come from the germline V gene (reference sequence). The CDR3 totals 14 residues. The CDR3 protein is CASTDGTVNTEAFF. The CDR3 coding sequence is TGTGCCAGCACCGACGGGACCGTGAACACTGAAGCTTTCTTT.